This T cell receptor beta chain came from a study of blood T cells in healthy people across ages. A second PCR of roughly 7 to 11 cycles used a sample-barcoded 5' primer and a J-beta primer mix. TCRdb analysed the 5' RACE reads with MiXCR anew, one entry per CDR3 protein. The sample yields around 1,800,000 distinct CDR3 sequences, about two fifths seen once. Germline V lookup: CDR1 SGHDT, CDR2 YYEEEE. V shed 3 bases and J 6 bases; nucleotides not matched to a gene: 6. This CDR3 spans 15 amino acids. The chain links TRBV5-6 to TRBJ1-6, with 7 positions matching TRBD1. The material sequenced was blood. The clonotype comes from a human donor in good health. CDR3 amino acids: CASSSIQGINSPLHF. The CDR3 coding sequence is TGTGCCAGCAGCTCGATACAGGGGATTAATTCACCCCTCCACTTT.